One sample yielded the 18 T cell receptor beta chains listed below, sequenced in a study of T cells in narcolepsy. Clones were sequenced by immunoSEQ multiplex PCR, and TCRdb holds only the in-frame ones, with some missing. Here the sample spans about 30,000 clones, about 85% being singletons. Sequencing was performed on CD45RA- memory CD4+ T cells from PBMCs. The receptors were sampled from a human donor with narcolepsy.

This chain connects TRBV7-3 to TRBJ2-5; no clear D. The ends were cut back, 4 bases at V and 1 base at J, with 7 bases in the middle. Germline V gene data show CDR1 as SGHTA and CDR2 as FQGTGA. This CDR3 spans 13 amino acids. The CDR3 DNA reads as TGTGCCAGCAGCTCGAGTGCCCAAGAGACCCAGTACTTC. Amino acids: CASSSSAQETQYF.

In DNA form, the CDR3 reads TGTGCCAGCAGCGGAACCGGGACTAGCGAAGGTGAGCAGTTCTTC. This translates into CASSGTGTSEGEQFF. V usage is TRBV9 and J usage is TRBJ2-1; the match to TRBD2 covers 10 bases. With V trimmed by 3 bases and J by 9 bases, 9 bases remained unmatched. Per germline, CDR1 SGDLS and CDR2 YYNGEE. This CDR3 spans 15 amino acids.

This clone was counted between two and nine times. The chain recombines TRBV6-5 with TRBJ2-1, with 9 bases fitting TRBD1. The junction had 8 bases not matched to a gene; V was cut back by 6 bases and J by 5 bases. The CDR3 extends over 15 amino acids. CDR1 MNHEY and CDR2 SVGAGI come from the germline V gene. The CDR3 is CASSYRGRPDNEQFF. CDR3 bases: TGTGCCAGCAGCTACAGGGGGCGTCCAGACAATGAGCAGTTCTTC.

The chain recombines TRBV15 with TRBJ2-5, with D unclear. Germline CDR1 LNHNV, CDR2 YYDKDF (reference sequence). CDR3 length equals 12 residues. V was cut by 0 bases and J by 6 bases, with 5 bases left in between. CDR3 residues: CATSRELKTQYF. The CDR3 DNA reads TGTGCCACCAGCAGAGAGCTAAAGACCCAGTACTTC.

V and J are TRBV6-4 and TRBJ2-3, with D hard to call. Trimming took off 0 bases at V and 2 bases at J, with 9 bases between the two ends. The V gene's germline CDR1 is MRHNA and CDR2 SNTAGT. The CDR3 is made up of 15 amino acids. The CDR3 loop is CASSDSNSVTDTQYF. The DNA of the CDR3 is TGTGCCAGCAGTGACTCGAATTCTGTCACAGATACGCAGTATTTT.

This clone was seen only a few times. The chain joins TRBV5-1 to TRBJ2-1; D gene ambiguous. V lost 1 base and J 4 bases, leaving 3 bases between the germline ends. CDR1 and CDR2 (germline): SGHRS, YFSETQ. The CDR3 covers 12 residues. The CDR3, as DNA: TGCGCCAGCAGCTTGCAATACAATGAGCAGTTCTTC. This gives the protein CASSLQYNEQFF.

The chain links TRBV7-3 to TRBJ2-3, with 7 positions matching TRBD1. This CDR3 is built from 14 residues. Germline loops: CDR1 SGHTA, CDR2 FQGTGA. V was pared by 5 bases and J by 7 bases, with 9 bases of the junction left unmatched. For the CDR3, the DNA is TGTGCCAGCAGCCTATCGACAGGGTTAAATACGCAGTATTTT. Encoded protein: CASSLSTGLNTQYF.

The chain combines TRBV29-1 with TRBJ1-2, with 7 bases that match TRBD1. V dropped 6 bases and J dropped 6; count of bases not matched to a gene: 10. The CDR3 spans 13 residues. Germline lookup yields CDR1 SQVTM and CDR2 ANQGSEA. CDR3 loop: CSVGPGQNNGYTF. The CDR3 nucleotides read TGCAGCGTGGGCCCGGGACAGAATAATGGCTACACCTTC.

For this clone: The same CDR3 arises from other DNA sequences in this sample as well. The chain uses TRBV20-1 and TRBJ2-5, with D unclear. From germline, CDR1 is DFQATT and CDR2 SNEGSKA (reference sequence). Trimming cost V 1 base and J 5 bases, with 5 bases left between them. The CDR3 covers 11 residues. CDR3 sequence reads: CSARVGETQYF. The CDR3 DNA reads TGCAGTGCTAGAGTGGGGGAGACCCAGTACTTC.

The chain has TRBV18 and TRBJ1-5, with 7 positions matching TRBD1. The CDR3 runs 20 residues. Germline CDR1 reads KGHSH; CDR2 reads LQKENI. The J segment lost 1 base and the V segment lost 4 bases, leaving 19 bases of the junction unmatched. The CDR3 protein is CASSRFNTHDRQGSNQPQHF. The CDR3 coding sequence is TGTGCCAGCTCACGATTTAATACTCACGATCGACAGGGCAGCAATCAGCCCCAGCATTTT. The full variable domain, in which reference TRBV18 and TRBJ1-5 provide the parts outside the CDR3, is NAGVMQNPRHLVRRRGQEARLRCSPMKGHSHVYWYRQLPEEGLKFMVYLQKENIIDESGMPKERFSAEFPKEGPSILRIQQVVRGDSAAYFCASSRFNTHDRQGSNQPQHFGDGTRLSIL.

The V call is TRBV5-1, the J call TRBJ2-7; 9 bases fit TRBD1. Germline V gene data show CDR1 as SGHRS and CDR2 as YFSETQ. The CDR3 has 13 residues. V was clipped by 4 bases and J by 3 bases; unmatched bases: 2. The CDR3 here is CASSGQGFYEQYF. The CDR3 DNA is TGCGCCAGCAGCGGACAGGGGTTCTACGAGCAGTACTTC. Using reference TRBV5-1 and TRBJ2-7 for the parts outside the CDR3, the full variable domain is KAGVTQTPRYLIKTRGQQVTLSCSPISGHRSVSWYQQTPGQGLQFLFEYFSETQRNKGNFPGRFSGRQFSNSRSEMNVSTLELGDSALYLCASSGQGFYEQYFGPGTRLTVT.

The chain has TRBV30 and TRBJ1-1; D remains ambiguous. Germline V CDR1 and CDR2: GTSNPN, SVGIG (reference sequence). This CDR3 has 14 amino acids. Trimming stripped 3 bases from V and 4 bases from J, with 15 bases between. The CDR3 loop reads CAWSRRAVSTEAFF. The CDR3 nucleotides read TGTGCCTGGAGCCGACGGGCTGTGAGCACTGAAGCTTTCTTT.

V gene TRBV5-1 combines with J gene TRBJ1-1; TRBD1 matches at 7 bases. The CDR3 length is 15 residues. Germline lookup yields CDR1 SGHRS and CDR2 YFSETQ. The ends lost 0 bases at V and 0 bases at J; junction bases unmatched: 2. CDR3 in amino acids: CASSLVQGVNTEAFF. The CDR3 bases are TGCGCCAGCAGCTTGGTGCAGGGGGTGAACACTGAAGCTTTCTTT. Looking up the rest from reference TRBV5-1 and TRBJ1-1 gives the full variable domain: KAGVTQTPRYLIKTRGQQVTLSCSPISGHRSVSWYQQTPGQGLQFLFEYFSETQRNKGNFPGRFSGRQFSNSRSEMNVSTLELGDSALYLCASSLVQGVNTEAFFGQGTRLTVV.

This chain links TRBV7-8 with TRBJ2-6, with 11 positions matching TRBD2. This CDR3 spans 17 amino acids. CDR1 is SGHVS, CDR2 FQNEAQ, per germline. J was trimmed by 1 base and V by 6 bases; bases with no gene match: 5. Written as DNA, the CDR3 is TGTGCCAGCAGTAGACTAGCGGGAACTTCTGGGGCCAACGTCCTGACTTTC. Its translation: CASSRLAGTSGANVLTF.

This clone was found once. The chain has TRBV7-6 and TRBJ2-2; 12 bases agree with TRBD2. Germline V gene lookup returns CDR1 SGHVS and CDR2 FNYEAQ. The CDR3 spans 20 residues. With 1 base clipped from V and 5 bases from J, the junction kept 14 bases outside the gene matches. In DNA, the CDR3 is TGTGCCAGCAGCTTAGTTGCGACTAGCGGGAGTAAGTTTTCGACCGGGGAGCTGTTTTTT. It encodes CASSLVATSGSKFSTGELFF. The whole variable domain, filled in from reference TRBV7-6 and TRBJ2-2, reads GAGVSQSPRYKVTKRGQDVALRCDPISGHVSLYWYRQALGQGPEFLTYFNYEAQQDKSGLPNDRFSAERPEGSISTLTIQRTEQRDSAMYRCASSLVATSGSKFSTGELFFGEGSRLTVL.

The rearrangement joins TRBV5-1 to TRBJ1-1, with no clear D. The CDR3 contains 14 residues. Germline CDR1 is SGHRS and CDR2 is YFSETQ. Trimming removed 0 bases from V and 0 bases from J, with 6 bases in between. CDR3 sequence reads: CASSLDGMNTEAFF. The CDR3 bases are TGCGCCAGCAGCTTGGATGGGATGAACACTGAAGCTTTCTTT.

The chain recombines TRBV5-6 with TRBJ1-4, with D possibly TRBD1 on 5 matching bases. The CDR3 runs to 16 residues. The germline CDR1 and CDR2 sequences are SGHDT and YYEEEE. V dropped 1 base and J dropped 7 bases, with 17 bases sitting between them. CDR3 sequence: CASSLSSGYVAEKLFF. The DNA of the CDR3 is TGTGCCAGCAGCTTGTCCTCAGGGTATGTGGCTGAAAAACTGTTTTTT.

The chain recombines TRBV5-1 with TRBJ1-1, with 7 nucleotides matching TRBD1. From germline, CDR1 is SGHRS and CDR2 YFSETQ. The junction had 13 bases not matched to a gene; V was cut back by 2 bases and J by 0 bases. The CDR3 has 18 amino acids. CDR3 loop: CASSLAGTANWMNTEAFF. For the CDR3, the DNA is TGCGCCAGCAGCTTAGCCGGGACAGCCAATTGGATGAACACTGAAGCTTTCTTT. Based on the CDR3 plus reference TRBV5-1 and TRBJ1-1, the full variable domain is KAGVTQTPRYLIKTRGQQVTLSCSPISGHRSVSWYQQTPGQGLQFLFEYFSETQRNKGNFPGRFSGRQFSNSRSEMNVSTLELGDSALYLCASSLAGTANWMNTEAFFGQGTRLTVV.